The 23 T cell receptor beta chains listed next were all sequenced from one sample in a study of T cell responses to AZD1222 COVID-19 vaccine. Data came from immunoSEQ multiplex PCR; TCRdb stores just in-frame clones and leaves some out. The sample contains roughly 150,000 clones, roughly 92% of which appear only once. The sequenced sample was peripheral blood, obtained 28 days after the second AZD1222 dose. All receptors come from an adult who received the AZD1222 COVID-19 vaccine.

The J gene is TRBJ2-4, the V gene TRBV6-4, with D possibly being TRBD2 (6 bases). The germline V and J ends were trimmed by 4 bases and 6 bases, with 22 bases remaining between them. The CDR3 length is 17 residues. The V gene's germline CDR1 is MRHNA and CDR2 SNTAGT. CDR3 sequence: CASSGTYPSGPINIQYF. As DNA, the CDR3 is TGTGCCAGCAGTGGCACCTACCCGAGCGGGCCAATAAACATTCAGTACTTC.

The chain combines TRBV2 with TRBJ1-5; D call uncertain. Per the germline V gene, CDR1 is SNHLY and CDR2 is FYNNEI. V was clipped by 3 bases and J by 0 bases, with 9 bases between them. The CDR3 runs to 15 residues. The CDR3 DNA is TGTGCCAGCAGTGACGGGGATTATAGCAATCAGCCCCAGCATTTT. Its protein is CASSDGDYSNQPQHF.

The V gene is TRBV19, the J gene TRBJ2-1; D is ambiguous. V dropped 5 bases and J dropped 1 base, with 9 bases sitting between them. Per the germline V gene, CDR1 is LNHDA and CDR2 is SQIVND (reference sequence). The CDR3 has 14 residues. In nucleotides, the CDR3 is TGTGCCAGTAGTGTTGACACGTCCTACAATGAGCAGTTCTTC. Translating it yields CASSVDTSYNEQFF.

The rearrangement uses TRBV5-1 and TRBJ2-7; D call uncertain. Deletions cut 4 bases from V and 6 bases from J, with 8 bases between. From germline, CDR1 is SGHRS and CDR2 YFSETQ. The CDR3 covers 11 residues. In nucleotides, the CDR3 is TGCGCCAGCAGCGCCTCGACCGAGCAGTACTTC. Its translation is CASSASTEQYF. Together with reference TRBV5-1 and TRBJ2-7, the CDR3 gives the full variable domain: KAGVTQTPRYLIKTRGQQVTLSCSPISGHRSVSWYQQTPGQGLQFLFEYFSETQRNKGNFPGRFSGRQFSNSRSEMNVSTLELGDSALYLCASSASTEQYFGPGTRLTVT.

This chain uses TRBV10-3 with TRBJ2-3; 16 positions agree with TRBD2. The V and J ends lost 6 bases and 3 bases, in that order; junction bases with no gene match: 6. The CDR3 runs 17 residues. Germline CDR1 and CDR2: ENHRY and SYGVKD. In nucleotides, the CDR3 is TGTGCCATCAGCCCGGGACTAGCGGGGGGGAAGACAGATACGCAGTATTTT. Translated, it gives CAISPGLAGGKTDTQYF.

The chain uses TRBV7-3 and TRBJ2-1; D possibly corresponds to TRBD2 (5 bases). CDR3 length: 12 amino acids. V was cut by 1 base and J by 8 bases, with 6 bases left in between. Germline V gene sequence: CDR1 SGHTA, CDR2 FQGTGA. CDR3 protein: CASSLRRDEQFF. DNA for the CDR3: TGTGCCAGCAGCTTAAGGCGGGATGAGCAGTTCTTC. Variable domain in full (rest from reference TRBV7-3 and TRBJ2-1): GAGVSQTPSNKVTEKGKYVELRCDPISGHTALYWYRQSLGQGPEFLIYFQGTGAADDSGLPNDRFFAVRPEGSVSTLKIQRTERGDSAVYLCASSLRRDEQFFGPGTRLTVL.

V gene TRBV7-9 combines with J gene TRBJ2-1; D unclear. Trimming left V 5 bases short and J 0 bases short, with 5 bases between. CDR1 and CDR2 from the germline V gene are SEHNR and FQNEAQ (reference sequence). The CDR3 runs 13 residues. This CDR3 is CASSHNSYNEQFF. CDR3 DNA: TGTGCCAGCAGCCATAACTCCTACAATGAGCAGTTCTTC.

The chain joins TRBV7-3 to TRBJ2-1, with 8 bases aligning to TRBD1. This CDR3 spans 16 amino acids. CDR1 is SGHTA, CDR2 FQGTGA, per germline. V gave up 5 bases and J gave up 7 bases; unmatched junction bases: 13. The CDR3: CASSGVEGTGPNEQFF. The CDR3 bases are TGTGCCAGCAGCGGCGTAGAAGGGACAGGCCCGAATGAGCAGTTCTTC.

The CDR3 DNA sequence: TGTGCCAGCTCACCTGGGAAATATAGCGGGAGCTACGAGCAGTACTTC. This gives the protein CASSPGKYSGSYEQYF. This chain uses TRBV18 with TRBJ2-7, with TRBD2 identical over 9 bases. The CDR3 contains 16 residues. The germline V gene has CDR1 KGHSH and CDR2 LQKENI. The trim removed 3 bases at V and 3 bases at J, leaving 9 bases unmatched.

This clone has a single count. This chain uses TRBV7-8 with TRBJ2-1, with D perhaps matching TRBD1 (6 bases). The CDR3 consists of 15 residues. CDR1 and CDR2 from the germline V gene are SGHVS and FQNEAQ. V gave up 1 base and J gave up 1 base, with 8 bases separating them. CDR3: CASSLVGGSYNEQFF. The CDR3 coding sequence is TGTGCCAGCAGCTTAGTAGGGGGATCCTACAATGAGCAGTTCTTC.

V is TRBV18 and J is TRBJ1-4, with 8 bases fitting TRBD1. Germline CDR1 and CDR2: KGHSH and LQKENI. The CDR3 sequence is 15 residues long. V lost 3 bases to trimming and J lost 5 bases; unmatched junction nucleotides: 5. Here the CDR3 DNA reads TGTGCCAGCTCACCTGGACAGGGAAGGAATGAAAAACTGTTTTTT. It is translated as CASSPGQGRNEKLFF.

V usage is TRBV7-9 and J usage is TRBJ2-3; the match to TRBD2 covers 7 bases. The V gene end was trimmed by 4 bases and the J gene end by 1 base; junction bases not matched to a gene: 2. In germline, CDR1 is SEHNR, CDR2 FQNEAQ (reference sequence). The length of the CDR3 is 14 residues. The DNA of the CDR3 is TGTGCCAGCAGCTGGGAGGGCGGCACAGATACGCAGTATTTT. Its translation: CASSWEGGTDTQYF. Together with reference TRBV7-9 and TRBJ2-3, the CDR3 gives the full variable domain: DTGVSQNPRHKITKRGQNVTFRCDPISEHNRLYWYRQTLGQGPEFLTYFQNEAQLEKSRLLSDRFSAERPKGSFSTLEIQRTEQGDSAMYLCASSWEGGTDTQYFGPGTRLTVL.

CDR3 sequence reads: CASSLPGPTDTQYF. In DNA, the CDR3 is TGTGCCAGCAGCTTGCCGGGACCCACAGATACGCAGTATTTT. The chain uses TRBV5-6 and TRBJ2-3; D is tentatively TRBD1 or TRBD2 (5 bases each). With 1 base removed from V and 2 bases from J, the gap between germline ends came to 8 bases. Germline V gene data show CDR1 as SGHDT and CDR2 as YYEEEE. This CDR3 spans 14 amino acids.

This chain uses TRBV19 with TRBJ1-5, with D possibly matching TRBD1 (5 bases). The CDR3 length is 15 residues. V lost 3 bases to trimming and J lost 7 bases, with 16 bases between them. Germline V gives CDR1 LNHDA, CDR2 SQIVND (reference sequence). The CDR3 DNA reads TGTGCCAGTAGTATGCCGGGCGGGGCTGGCCAGCCCCAGCATTTT. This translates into CASSMPGGAGQPQHF. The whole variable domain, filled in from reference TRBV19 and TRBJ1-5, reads DGGITQSPKYLFRKEGQNVTLSCEQNLNHDAMYWYRQDPGQGLRLIYYSQIVNDFQKGDIAEGYSVSREKKESFPLTVTSAQKNPTAFYLCASSMPGGAGQPQHFGDGTRLSIL.

This CDR3 is CASSGGSPQETQYF. CDR3 bases: TGTGCCAGCAGTGGGGGCAGCCCTCAAGAGACCCAGTACTTC. V is TRBV2 and J is TRBJ2-5; D possibly corresponds to TRBD1 (5 bases). The V gene lost 4 bases and the J gene lost 2 bases, with 11 bases spanning the gap. CDR3 length: 14 amino acids. Germline V gene sequence: CDR1 SNHLY, CDR2 FYNNEI. Filled out from reference TRBV2 and TRBJ2-5, the complete variable domain reads EPEVTQTPSHQVTQMGQEVILRCVPISNHLYFYWYRQILGQKVEFLVSFYNNEISEKSEIFDDQFSVERPDGSNFTLKIRSTKLEDSAMYFCASSGGSPQETQYFGPGTRLLVL.

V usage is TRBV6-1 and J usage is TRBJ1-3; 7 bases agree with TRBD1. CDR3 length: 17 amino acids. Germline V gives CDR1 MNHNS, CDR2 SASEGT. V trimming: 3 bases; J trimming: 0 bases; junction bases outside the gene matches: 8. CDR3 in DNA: TGTGCCAGCAGTGAGCGGACAGGACTCAGCTCTGGAAACACCATATATTTT. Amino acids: CASSERTGLSSGNTIYF.

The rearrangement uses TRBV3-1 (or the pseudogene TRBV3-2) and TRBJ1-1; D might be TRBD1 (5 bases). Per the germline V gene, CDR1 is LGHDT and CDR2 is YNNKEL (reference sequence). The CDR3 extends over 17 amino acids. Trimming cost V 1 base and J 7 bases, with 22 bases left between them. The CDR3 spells CASSQVIAGSRGSEAFF. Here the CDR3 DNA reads TGTGCCAGCAGCCAAGTGATCGCAGGGTCTCGGGGGAGTGAAGCTTTCTTT.

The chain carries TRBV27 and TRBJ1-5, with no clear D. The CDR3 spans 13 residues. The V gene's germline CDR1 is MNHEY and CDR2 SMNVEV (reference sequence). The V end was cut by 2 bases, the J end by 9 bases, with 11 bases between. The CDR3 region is CASSLTWKMPQHF. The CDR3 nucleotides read TGTGCCAGCAGTTTAACATGGAAGATGCCCCAGCATTTT.

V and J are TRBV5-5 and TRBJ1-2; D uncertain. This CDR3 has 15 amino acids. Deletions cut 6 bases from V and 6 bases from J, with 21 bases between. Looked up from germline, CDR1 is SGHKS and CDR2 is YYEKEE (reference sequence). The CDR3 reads CASTMVSGSRDGYTF. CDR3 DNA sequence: TGTGCCAGCACCATGGTTTCGGGGTCGAGGGATGGCTACACCTTC.

The DNA of the CDR3 is TGTGCCAGCACCCTGGGGCGCTCTGGAAACACCATATATTTT. It specifies CASTLGRSGNTIYF. The chain recombines TRBV5-5 with TRBJ1-3; weak D call: TRBD1 (5 bases). The CDR3 runs 14 residues. Looked up from germline, CDR1 is SGHKS and CDR2 is YYEKEE (reference sequence). The V gene lost 6 bases and the J gene lost 0 bases, with 10 bases spanning the gap.

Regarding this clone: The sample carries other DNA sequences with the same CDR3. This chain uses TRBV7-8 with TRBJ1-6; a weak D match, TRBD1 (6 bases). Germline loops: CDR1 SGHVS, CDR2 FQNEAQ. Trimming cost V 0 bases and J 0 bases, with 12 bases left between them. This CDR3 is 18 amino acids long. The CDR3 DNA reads TGTGCCAGCAGCTTAGCGCGGCAGGGGAGCTCCTATAATTCACCCCTCCACTTT. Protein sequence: CASSLARQGSSYNSPLHF.

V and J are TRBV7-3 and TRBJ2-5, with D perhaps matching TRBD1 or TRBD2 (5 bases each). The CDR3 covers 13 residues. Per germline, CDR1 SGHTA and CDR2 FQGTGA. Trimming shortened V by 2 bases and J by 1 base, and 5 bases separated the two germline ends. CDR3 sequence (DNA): TGTGCCAGCAGCTTAGGGACCCAAGAGACCCAGTACTTC. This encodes CASSLGTQETQYF.

CDR3 DNA sequence: TGTGCCAGCAGCTTGGGTAGTTCCCCACTTTACGAGCAGTACTTC. Translating it yields CASSLGSSPLYEQYF. The V gene is TRBV7-2, the J gene TRBJ2-7; D not certain. Germline V gene data show CDR1 as SGHTA and CDR2 as FQGNSA. The germline V and J ends were trimmed by 3 bases and 4 bases, with 16 bases remaining between them. This CDR3 spans 15 amino acids.